This TCR beta chain was observed in a study of TIL therapy for anti-PD-1-resistant metastatic lung cancer. Remarks on this clone: Its specificity is unknown.

Overall study results and limits: This highly selected cohort may not generalize to typical lung cancer patients.

Time point indicated: pre-treatment sample, taken before nivolumab and TIL therapy. This was the immunoSEQ v3 assay. TCRdb's table, derived via immunoSEQ multiplex PCR, lists solely in-frame clones and lacks some. The sample shows more than 15,000 clones, about 80% of them seen only once. This sequence originates from a person aged 25 to 80 with non-small cell lung cancer. Here the sequenced sample was blood, taken at baseline.

In DNA, the CDR3 is TGTGCCAGCTCACCATCCTGGGGACAGGCGGATTCCTATGGCTACACCTTC. It codes for CASSPSWGQADSYGYTF. The gene calls are TRBV18 and TRBJ1-2, with TRBD1 matching 8 bases. This CDR3 region has 17 residues. CDR1 and CDR2 from the germline V gene are KGHSH and LQKENI. V was pared by 2 bases and J by 4 bases, with 12 bases of the junction left unmatched.